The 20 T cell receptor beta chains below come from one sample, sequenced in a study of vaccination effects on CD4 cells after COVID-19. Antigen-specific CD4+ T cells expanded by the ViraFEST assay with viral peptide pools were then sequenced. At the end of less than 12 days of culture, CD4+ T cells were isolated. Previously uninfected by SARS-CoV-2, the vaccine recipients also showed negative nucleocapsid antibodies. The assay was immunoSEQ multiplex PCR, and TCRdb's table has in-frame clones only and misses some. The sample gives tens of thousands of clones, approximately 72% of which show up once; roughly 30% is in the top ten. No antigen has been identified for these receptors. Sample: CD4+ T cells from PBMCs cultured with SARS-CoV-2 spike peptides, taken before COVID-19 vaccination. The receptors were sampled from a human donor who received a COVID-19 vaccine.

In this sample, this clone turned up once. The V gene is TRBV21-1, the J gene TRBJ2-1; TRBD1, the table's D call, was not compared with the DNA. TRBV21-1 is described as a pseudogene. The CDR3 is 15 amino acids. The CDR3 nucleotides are TGTGCCAGCAGCAAAAGAAGCAGGGTGCTCGATGAGCAGTTCTTC. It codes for CASSKRSRVLDEQFF.

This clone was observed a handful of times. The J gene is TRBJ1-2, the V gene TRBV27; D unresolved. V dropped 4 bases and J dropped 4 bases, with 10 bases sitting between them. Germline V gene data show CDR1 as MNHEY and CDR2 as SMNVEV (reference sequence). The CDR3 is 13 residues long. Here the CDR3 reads CASSWTRSYGYTF. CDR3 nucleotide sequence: TGTGCCAGCAGTTGGACCAGATCCTATGGCTACACCTTC.

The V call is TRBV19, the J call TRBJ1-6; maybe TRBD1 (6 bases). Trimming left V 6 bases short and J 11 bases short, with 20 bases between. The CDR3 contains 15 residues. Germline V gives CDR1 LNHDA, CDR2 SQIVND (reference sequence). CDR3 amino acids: CASSDTEGGSPPLHF. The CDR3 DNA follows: TGTGCCAGTAGCGATACAGAAGGGGGAAGTCCACCCCTCCACTTT.

Written as DNA, the CDR3 is TGTGCCAGCAGCTTAAGCGGGGGTACCTACAATGAGCAGTTCTTC. Amino acids: CASSLSGGTYNEQFF. This chain joins TRBV11-1 and TRBJ2-1, with 8 bases lining up with TRBD2. The CDR3 contains 15 residues. Germline CDR1 is SGHAT and CDR2 is FQDESV (reference sequence). V lost 2 bases and J lost 2; bases outside the gene matches: 2.

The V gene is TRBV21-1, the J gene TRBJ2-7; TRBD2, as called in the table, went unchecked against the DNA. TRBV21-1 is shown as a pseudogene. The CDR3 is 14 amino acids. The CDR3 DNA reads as TGTGCCAGCAGCAACAGACTGACTTGTGAGGAGCAGTACTTC. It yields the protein CASSNRLTCEEQYF.

As DNA, the CDR3 is TGTGCCAGCAACCGGGACAGGGGGCGCGAGCAGTACTTC. The encoded protein is CASNRDRGREQYF. The rearrangement joins TRBV2 to TRBJ2-7; the match to TRBD1 covers 12 bases. Germline CDR1 is SNHLY and CDR2 is FYNNEI. V shed 7 bases and J 6 bases; nucleotides not matched to a gene: 4. This CDR3 has 13 amino acids.

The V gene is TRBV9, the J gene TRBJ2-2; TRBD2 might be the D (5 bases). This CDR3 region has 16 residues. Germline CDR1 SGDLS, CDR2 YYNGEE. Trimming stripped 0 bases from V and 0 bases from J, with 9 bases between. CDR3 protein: CASSVVPGTNTGELFF. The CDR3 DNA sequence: TGTGCCAGCAGCGTAGTTCCGGGGACGAACACCGGGGAGCTGTTTTTT.

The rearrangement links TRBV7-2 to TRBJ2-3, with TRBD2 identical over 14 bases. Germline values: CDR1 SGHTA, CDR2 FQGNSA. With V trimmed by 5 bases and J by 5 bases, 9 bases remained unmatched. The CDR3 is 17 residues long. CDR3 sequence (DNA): TGTGCCAGCAGCCGGCGACTAGCGGGGGGGCAGGGAGATACGCAGTATTTT. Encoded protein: CASSRRLAGGQGDTQYF.

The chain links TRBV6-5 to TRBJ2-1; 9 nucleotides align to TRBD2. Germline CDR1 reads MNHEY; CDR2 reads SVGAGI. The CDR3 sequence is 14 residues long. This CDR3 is CTIGTSSSYNEQFF. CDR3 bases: TGTACCATCGGGACTAGCAGTTCCTACAATGAGCAGTTCTTC.

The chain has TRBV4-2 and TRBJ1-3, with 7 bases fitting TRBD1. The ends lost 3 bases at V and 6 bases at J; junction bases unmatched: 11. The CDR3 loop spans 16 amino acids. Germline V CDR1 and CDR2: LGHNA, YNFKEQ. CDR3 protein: CASSHGTDDAANTIYF. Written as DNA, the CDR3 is TGTGCCAGCAGCCATGGGACAGACGACGCTGCAAACACCATATATTTT.

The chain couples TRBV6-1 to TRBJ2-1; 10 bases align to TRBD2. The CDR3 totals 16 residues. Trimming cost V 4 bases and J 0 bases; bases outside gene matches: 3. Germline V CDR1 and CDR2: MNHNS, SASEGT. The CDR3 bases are TGTGCCAGCAGTGCAATAGCGGGGGGCTCCTACAATGAGCAGTTCTTC. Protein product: CASSAIAGGSYNEQFF.

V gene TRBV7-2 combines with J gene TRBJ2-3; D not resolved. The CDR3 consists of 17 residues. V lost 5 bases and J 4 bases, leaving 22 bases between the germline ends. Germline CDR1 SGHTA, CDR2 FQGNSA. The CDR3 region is CASSRQLWTIGADTQYF. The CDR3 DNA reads TGTGCCAGCAGCCGTCAGTTGTGGACGATTGGGGCAGATACGCAGTATTTT.

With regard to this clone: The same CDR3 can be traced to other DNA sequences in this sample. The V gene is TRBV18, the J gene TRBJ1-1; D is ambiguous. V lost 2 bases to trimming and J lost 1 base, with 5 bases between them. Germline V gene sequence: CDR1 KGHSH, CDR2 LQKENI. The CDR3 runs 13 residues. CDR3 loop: CASSPRQNTEAFF. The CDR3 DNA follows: TGTGCCAGCTCACCAAGACAGAACACTGAAGCTTTCTTT.

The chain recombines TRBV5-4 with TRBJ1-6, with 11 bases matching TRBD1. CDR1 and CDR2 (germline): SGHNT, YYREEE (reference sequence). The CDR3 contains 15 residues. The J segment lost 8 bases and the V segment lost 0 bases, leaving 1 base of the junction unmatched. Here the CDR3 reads CASSLEGQGDSPLHF. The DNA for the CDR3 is TGTGCCAGCAGCTTGGAGGGACAGGGGGATTCACCCCTCCACTTT. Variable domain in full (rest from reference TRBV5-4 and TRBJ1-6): ETGVTQSPTHLIKTRGQQVTLRCSSQSGHNTVSWYQQALGQGPQFIFQYYREEENGRGNFPPRFSGLQFPNYSSELNVNALELDDSALYLCASSLEGQGDSPLHFGNGTRLTVT.

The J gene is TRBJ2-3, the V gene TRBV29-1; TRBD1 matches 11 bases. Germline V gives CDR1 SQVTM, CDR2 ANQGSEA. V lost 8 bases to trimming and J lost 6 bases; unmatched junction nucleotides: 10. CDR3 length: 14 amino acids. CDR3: CSPSGQGVWDTQYF. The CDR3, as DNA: TGCAGCCCCTCGGGACAGGGGGTATGGGATACGCAGTATTTT.

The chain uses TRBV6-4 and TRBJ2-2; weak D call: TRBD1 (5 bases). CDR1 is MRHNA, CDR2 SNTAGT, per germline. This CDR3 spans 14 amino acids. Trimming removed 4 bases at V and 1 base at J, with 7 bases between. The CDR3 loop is CASSVGQNTGELFF. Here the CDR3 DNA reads TGTGCCAGCAGTGTGGGGCAGAACACCGGGGAGCTGTTTTTT.

This chain's CDR3 is CASSRAQPGHGSPLHF. The CDR3 DNA reads as TGTGCCAGCAGCAGAGCCCAGCCGGGACACGGGTCACCCCTCCACTTT. This chain uses TRBV7-9 with TRBJ1-6; D perhaps matches TRBD1 (6 bases). V dropped 5 bases and J dropped 10 bases, with 21 bases sitting between them. This CDR3 spans 16 amino acids. Per germline, CDR1 SEHNR and CDR2 FQNEAQ (reference sequence).

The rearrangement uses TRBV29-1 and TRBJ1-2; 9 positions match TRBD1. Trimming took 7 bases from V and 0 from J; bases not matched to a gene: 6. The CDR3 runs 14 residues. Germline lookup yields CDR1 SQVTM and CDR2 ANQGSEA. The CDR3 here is CSAGQGSPNYGYTF. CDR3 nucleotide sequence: TGCAGCGCAGGACAGGGGAGCCCTAACTATGGCTACACCTTC.

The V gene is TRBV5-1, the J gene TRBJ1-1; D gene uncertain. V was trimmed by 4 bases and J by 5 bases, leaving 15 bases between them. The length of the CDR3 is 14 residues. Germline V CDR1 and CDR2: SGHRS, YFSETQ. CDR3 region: CASSPSGTGTEAFF. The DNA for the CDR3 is TGCGCCAGCAGCCCATCGGGAACGGGGACTGAAGCTTTCTTT.

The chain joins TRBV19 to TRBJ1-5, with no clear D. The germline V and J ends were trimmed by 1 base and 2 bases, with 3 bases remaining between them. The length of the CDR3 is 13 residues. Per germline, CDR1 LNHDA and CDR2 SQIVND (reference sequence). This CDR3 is CASSIGGNQPQHF. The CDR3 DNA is TGTGCCAGTAGTATAGGGGGCAATCAGCCCCAGCATTTT.